This TCR beta chain was captured by sequencing in a study of CD8 T cells in ankylosing spondylitis. This clonotype turned up a few times. Its antigen remains unknown. Study findings and constraints: Within ankylosing spondylitis blood, a TCR beta motif made up of seven to nine highly homologous variants appeared to be characteristic. Disease-linked clones reportedly concentrated significantly in matched ankylosing spondylitis synovial fluid.

MiXCR was run by TCRdb on the 5' RACE reads, yielding one entry per CDR3 protein. This sample carries 50,000 to 70,000 distinct CDR3 sequences, about 6.2% of them seen once, and the ten largest clones take 5%. V shed 0 bases and J shed 2 bases, with 8 bases lying between them. The CDR3 runs 15 residues. CDR1 and CDR2 from the germline V gene are DFQATT and SNEGSKA (reference sequence). The sequencing input was synovial fluid, either unsorted or a sorted T cell fraction (not recorded which). V usage is TRBV20-1 and J usage is TRBJ1-6, with no clear D. The source is a male donor with ankylosing spondylitis. CDR3 DNA: TGCAGTGCTAGAGATTCTGCTGCCTATAATTCACCCCTCCACTTT. Its translation is CSARDSAAYNSPLHF.